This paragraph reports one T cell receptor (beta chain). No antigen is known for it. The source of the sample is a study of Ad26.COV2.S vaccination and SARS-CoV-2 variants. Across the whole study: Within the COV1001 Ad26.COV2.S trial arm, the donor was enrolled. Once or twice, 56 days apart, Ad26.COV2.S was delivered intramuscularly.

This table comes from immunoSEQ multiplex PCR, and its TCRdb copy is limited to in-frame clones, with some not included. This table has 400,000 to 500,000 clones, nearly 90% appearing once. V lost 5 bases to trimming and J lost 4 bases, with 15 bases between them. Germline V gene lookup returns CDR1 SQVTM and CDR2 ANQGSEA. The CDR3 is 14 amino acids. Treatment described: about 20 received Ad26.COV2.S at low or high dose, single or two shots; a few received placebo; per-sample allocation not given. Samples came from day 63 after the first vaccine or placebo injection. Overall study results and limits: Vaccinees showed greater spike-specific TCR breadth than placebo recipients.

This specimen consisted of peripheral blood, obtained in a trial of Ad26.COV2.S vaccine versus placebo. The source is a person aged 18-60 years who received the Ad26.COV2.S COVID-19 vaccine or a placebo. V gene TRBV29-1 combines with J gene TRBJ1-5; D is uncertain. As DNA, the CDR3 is TGCAGCGTTTCCTATGGGATGCCGAATCAGCCCCAGCATTTT. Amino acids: CSVSYGMPNQPQHF.